The 15 T cell receptor beta chains reported below all come from one sample, sequenced in a study of T cell responses to AZD1222 COVID-19 vaccine. Libraries were prepared by immunoSEQ multiplex PCR; TCRdb keeps only in-frame clonotypes and omits some of them. Of some 160,000 clones listed, 90% to 95% are singletons. The material sequenced was peripheral blood, taken on day 0 of AZD1222 vaccination. These receptors came from an adult in good health.

The chain links TRBV9 to TRBJ2-2, with D maybe TRBD1 (6 bases). Germline loops: CDR1 SGDLS, CDR2 YYNGEE. The CDR3 consists of 17 residues. The V end was cut by 4 bases, the J end by 0 bases, with 16 bases between. CDR3 coding DNA: TGTGCCAGCAGCTTCCGCCGGGACACCGCGAACACCGGGGAGCTGTTTTTT. It encodes CASSFRRDTANTGELFF.

J is TRBJ1-1 and V is TRBV27; the D is unclear. V lost 3 bases, J lost 1 base, and 15 bases lay in between. Germline V gene data show CDR1 as MNHEY and CDR2 as SMNVEV (reference sequence). The CDR3 spans 16 residues. This CDR3 reads CASSLYPTLGNTEAFF. CDR3 bases: TGTGCCAGCAGTTTGTACCCAACCCTGGGGAACACTGAAGCTTTCTTT.

This chain links TRBV6-2 or TRBV6-3 with TRBJ1-2; D is uncertain. The ends were cut back, 4 bases at V and 5 bases at J, with 14 bases in the middle. The CDR3 spans 14 residues. CDR1 is MNHEY, CDR2 SVGEGT, per germline. DNA of the CDR3: TGTGCCAGCAGTTTAGTTGGGATGGCTTATGGCTACACCTTC. Protein sequence: CASSLVGMAYGYTF.

The chain combines TRBV29-1 with TRBJ1-2, with 8 bases aligning to TRBD1. Germline V lookup: CDR1 SQVTM, CDR2 ANQGSEA. The CDR3 sequence is 15 residues long. V lost 3 bases, J lost 4 bases, and 10 bases stayed unmatched. In DNA, the CDR3 is TGCAGCGTTGAGGAGCCGGACAGGGAGGGCTATGGCTACACCTTC. Amino acids: CSVEEPDREGYGYTF. Combining the CDR3 with reference TRBV29-1 and TRBJ1-2 gives the whole variable domain SAVISQKPSRDICQRGTSLTIQCQVDSQVTMMFWYRQQPGQSLTLIATANQGSEATYESGFVIDKFPISRPNLTFSTLTVSNMSPEDSSIYLCSVEEPDREGYGYTFGSGTRLTVV.

The chain is built from TRBV6-5 and TRBJ1-1, with D perhaps matching TRBD1 (6 bases). The CDR3 totals 15 residues. Germline loops: CDR1 MNHEY, CDR2 SVGAGI. Between the trimmed V and J ends, which lost 8 bases and 1 base, there was a span of 17 bases. CDR3 sequence: CASLWGGAGNTEAFF. The CDR3 bases are TGTGCCAGCCTTTGGGGGGGCGCGGGGAACACTGAAGCTTTCTTT.

The V call is TRBV19, the J call TRBJ2-7; no definite D call. V lost 3 bases and J 6 bases, leaving 9 bases between the germline ends. From germline, CDR1 is LNHDA and CDR2 SQIVND (reference sequence). The CDR3 is 12 residues long. The CDR3 is CASSILGGEQYF. DNA for the CDR3: TGTGCCAGTAGTATTTTGGGCGGCGAGCAGTACTTC.

This rearrangement joins TRBV9 to TRBJ1-6; D is unresolved. This CDR3 has 17 residues. Looked up from germline, CDR1 is SGDLS and CDR2 is YYNGEE. Trimming stripped 0 bases from V and 0 bases from J, with 10 bases between. The CDR3 bases are TGTGCCAGCAGCGTAGCCGTAAATCCCTCCTATAATTCACCCCTCCACTTT. Protein: CASSVAVNPSYNSPLHF.

V usage is TRBV3-1 (or the pseudogene TRBV3-2) and J usage is TRBJ1-3; D unresolved. Germline CDR1 and CDR2: LGHDT and YNNKEL (reference sequence). The CDR3 loop spans 17 amino acids. V lost 4 bases to trimming and J lost 0 bases, with 16 bases between them. The CDR3 nucleotides read TGTGCCAGCAGCCGATTCGGACGGCCGGGCTCTGGAAACACCATATATTTT. Amino acids: CASSRFGRPGSGNTIYF.

The V and J genes are TRBV12-3 or TRBV12-4 and TRBJ1-1, with 8 positions matching TRBD1. Germline trimming cut 7 bases from V and 11 bases from J; bases unmatched to any gene: 12. The CDR3 covers 13 residues. Here the CDR3 DNA reads TGTGCCAGCAAGCTGGACAGGGTGAAGGAGGCTTTCTTT. Amino acids: CASKLDRVKEAFF.

The chain has TRBV19 and TRBJ1-2; 7 bases align to TRBD1. Germline V CDR1 and CDR2: LNHDA, SQIVND (reference sequence). With 2 bases clipped from V and 5 bases from J, the junction kept 5 bases outside the gene matches. The CDR3 is made up of 14 amino acids. DNA for the CDR3: TGTGCCAGTAGTATAAGGGACAGTTCATATGGCTACACCTTC. Translation: CASSIRDSSYGYTF.

The V call is TRBV2, the J call TRBJ1-1; D remains ambiguous. This CDR3 comprises 13 residues. Trimming took 6 bases from V and 6 from J, leaving 14 bases between them. CDR1 SNHLY and CDR2 FYNNEI come from the germline V gene. Here the CDR3 DNA reads TGTGCCAGCAGGAAAAGGGAAAGGCCTGAAGCTTTCTTT. It encodes CASRKRERPEAFF.

The chain employs TRBV28 and TRBJ1-6; 10 nucleotides match TRBD1. Looked up from germline, CDR1 is MDHEN and CDR2 is SYDVKM. This CDR3 is 12 amino acids long. J gave up 10 bases and V 7 bases, and 1 base lay outside the gene matches. The CDR3 region has the DNA TGTGCCAGCACGGGACAGGGGTCACCCCTCCACTTT. This codes for CASTGQGSPLHF. The full variable domain, completed using reference TRBV28 and TRBJ1-6, is DVKVTQSSRYLVKRTGEKVFLECVQDMDHENMFWYRQDPGLGLRLIYFSYDVKMKEKGDIPEGYSVSREKKERFSLILESASTNQTSMYLCASTGQGSPLHFGNGTRLTVT.

V usage is TRBV7-9 and J usage is TRBJ1-5; D call uncertain. The V gene lost 1 base and the J gene lost 9 bases, with 13 bases spanning the gap. The CDR3 extends over 14 amino acids. Per the germline V gene, CDR1 is SEHNR and CDR2 is FQNEAQ (reference sequence). The CDR3 loop reads CASSLDGGPRPQHF. As DNA, the CDR3 is TGTGCCAGCAGCTTAGACGGCGGTCCGAGGCCCCAGCATTTT.

V gene TRBV14 combines with J gene TRBJ2-7; 10 positions agree with TRBD1. V lost 6 bases, J lost 1 base, and 6 bases stayed unmatched. Germline V CDR1 and CDR2: SGHDN, FVKESK. This CDR3 is built from 15 residues. In DNA, the CDR3 is TGTGCCAGCAGTCCTCCGGGACAGGGGTCCTACGAGCAGTACTTC. It encodes CASSPPGQGSYEQYF.

This chain joins TRBV7-3 and TRBJ1-2; maybe TRBD1 (6 bases). Trimming removed 3 bases from V and 2 bases from J, with 7 bases in between. The germline V gene has CDR1 SGHTA and CDR2 FQGTGA. The CDR3 is made up of 13 amino acids. CDR3 sequence (DNA): TGTGCCAGCAGCTTCCAGGGGAACTATGGCTACACCTTC. It translates to CASSFQGNYGYTF. Drawing the rest from reference TRBV7-3 and TRBJ1-2, the complete variable domain is GAGVSQTPSNKVTEKGKYVELRCDPISGHTALYWYRQSLGQGPEFLIYFQGTGAADDSGLPNDRFFAVRPEGSVSTLKIQRTERGDSAVYLCASSFQGNYGYTFGSGTRLTVV.